This T cell receptor beta chain stems from a study of early T cells in non-severe SARS-CoV-2 infection. Germline CDR1 reads SGHVS; CDR2 reads FNYEAQ. Trimming shortened V by 3 bases and J by 5 bases, and 9 bases separated the two germline ends. The CDR3 has 13 residues. Points from the study as a whole: Clonotype matching in VDJdb favored anti-spike CD8 responses and did not capture private and CD4 specificities.

Attachment of unique molecular identifiers to individual cDNA molecules was performed. TCRdb reprocessed the 5' RACE reads via MiXCR and lists one record per CDR3 protein. The data show around 55,000 distinct CDR3 sequences, around 12% seen once. Notes on this clonotype: Antigen: not known.

Input material: whole blood. This receptor was identified in an adult who was a healthcare worker with PCR-confirmed SARS-CoV-2 infection or an uninfected control (not recorded which). This chain joins TRBV7-6 and TRBJ2-3; D is uncertain. The CDR3 is CASSLVEGDTQYF. For the CDR3, the DNA is TGTGCCAGCAGCTTGGTTGAAGGAGATACGCAGTATTTT.